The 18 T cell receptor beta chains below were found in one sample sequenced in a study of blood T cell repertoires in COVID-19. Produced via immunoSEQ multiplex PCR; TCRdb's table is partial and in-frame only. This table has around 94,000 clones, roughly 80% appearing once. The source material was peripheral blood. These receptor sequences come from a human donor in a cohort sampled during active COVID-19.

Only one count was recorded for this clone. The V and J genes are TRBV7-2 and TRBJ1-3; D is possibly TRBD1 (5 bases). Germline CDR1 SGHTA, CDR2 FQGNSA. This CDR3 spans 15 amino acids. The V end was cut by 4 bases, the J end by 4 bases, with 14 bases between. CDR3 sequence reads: CASSSDITGGNTIYF. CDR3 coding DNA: TGTGCCAGCAGCTCGGACATTACCGGAGGAAACACCATATATTTT.

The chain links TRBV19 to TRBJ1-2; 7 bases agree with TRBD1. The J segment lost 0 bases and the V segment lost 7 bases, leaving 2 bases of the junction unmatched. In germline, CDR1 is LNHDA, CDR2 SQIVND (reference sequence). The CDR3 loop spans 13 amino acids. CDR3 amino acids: CASTGTANYGYTF. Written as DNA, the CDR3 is TGTGCCAGTACCGGGACAGCTAACTATGGCTACACCTTC.

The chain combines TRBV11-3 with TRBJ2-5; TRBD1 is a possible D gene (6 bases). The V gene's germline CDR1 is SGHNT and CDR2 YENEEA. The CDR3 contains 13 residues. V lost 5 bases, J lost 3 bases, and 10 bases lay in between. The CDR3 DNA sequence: TGTGCCAGCAGCCGACAGGACGAAGAGACCCAGTACTTC. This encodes CASSRQDEETQYF.

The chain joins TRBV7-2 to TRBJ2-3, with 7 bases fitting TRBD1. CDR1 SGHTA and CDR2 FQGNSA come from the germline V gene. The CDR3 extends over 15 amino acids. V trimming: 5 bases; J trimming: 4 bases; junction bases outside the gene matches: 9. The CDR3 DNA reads TGTGCCAGCAGCCCCTCCCAGACAGGGTCAGATACGCAGTATTTT. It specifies CASSPSQTGSDTQYF. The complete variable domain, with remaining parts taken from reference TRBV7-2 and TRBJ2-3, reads GAGVSQSPSNKVTEKGKDVELRCDPISGHTALYWYRQSLGQGLEFLIYFQGNSAPDKSGLPSDRFSAERTGGSVSTLTIQRTQQEDSAVYLCASSPSQTGSDTQYFGPGTRLTVL.

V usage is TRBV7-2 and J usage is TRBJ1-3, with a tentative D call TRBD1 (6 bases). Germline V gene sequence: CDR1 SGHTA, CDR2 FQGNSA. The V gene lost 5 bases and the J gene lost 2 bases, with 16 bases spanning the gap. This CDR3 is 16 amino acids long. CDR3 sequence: CASSPHRERTGNTIYF. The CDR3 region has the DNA TGTGCCAGCAGCCCCCACAGGGAAAGGACTGGAAACACCATATATTTT.

CDR3 coding DNA: TGTGCCAGCAGTCTCAATTGGCAGGCCACTGAAGCTTTCTTT. Translated: CASSLNWQATEAFF. The rearrangement joins TRBV5-4 to TRBJ1-1; D gene uncertain. Between the trimmed V and J ends, which lost 5 bases and 4 bases, there was a span of 15 bases. Germline CDR1 SGHNT, CDR2 YYREEE (reference sequence). The CDR3 length is 14 residues.

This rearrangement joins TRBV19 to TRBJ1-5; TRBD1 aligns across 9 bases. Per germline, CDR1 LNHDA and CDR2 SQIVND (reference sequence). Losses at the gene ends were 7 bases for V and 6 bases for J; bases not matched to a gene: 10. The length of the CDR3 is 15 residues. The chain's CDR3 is CASKTSTGGVQPQHF. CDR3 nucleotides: TGTGCCAGTAAAACTTCTACAGGGGGCGTTCAGCCCCAGCATTTT.

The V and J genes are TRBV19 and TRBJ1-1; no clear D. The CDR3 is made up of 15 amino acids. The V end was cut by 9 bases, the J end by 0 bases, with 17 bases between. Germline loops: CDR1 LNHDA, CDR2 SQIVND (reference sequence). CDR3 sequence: CASRANLKMNTEAFF. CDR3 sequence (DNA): TGTGCCAGCCGAGCCAACCTAAAAATGAACACTGAAGCTTTCTTT.

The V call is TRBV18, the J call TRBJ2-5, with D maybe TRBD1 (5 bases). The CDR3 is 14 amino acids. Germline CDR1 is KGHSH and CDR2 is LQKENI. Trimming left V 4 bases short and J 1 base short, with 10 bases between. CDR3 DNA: TGTGCCAGCTCACTGCAGGGAATCCAAGAGACCCAGTACTTC. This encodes CASSLQGIQETQYF.

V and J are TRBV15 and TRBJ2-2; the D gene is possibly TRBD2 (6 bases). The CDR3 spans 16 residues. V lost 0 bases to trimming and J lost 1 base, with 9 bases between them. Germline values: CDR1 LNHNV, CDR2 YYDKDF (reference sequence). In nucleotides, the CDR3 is TGTGCCACCAGCAGAGATCTCGGGAGGAACACCGGGGAGCTGTTTTTT. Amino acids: CATSRDLGRNTGELFF.

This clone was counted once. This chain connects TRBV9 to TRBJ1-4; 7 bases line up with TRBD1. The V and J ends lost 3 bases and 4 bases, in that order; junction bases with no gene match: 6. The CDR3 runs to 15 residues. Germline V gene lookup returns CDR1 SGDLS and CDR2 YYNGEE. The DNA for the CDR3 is TGTGCCAGCAGCGCCCTGACAGGGCTTAATGAAAAACTGTTTTTT. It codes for CASSALTGLNEKLFF. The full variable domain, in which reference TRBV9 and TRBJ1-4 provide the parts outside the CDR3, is DSGVTQTPKHLITATGQRVTLRCSPRSGDLSVYWYQQSLDQGLQFLIQYYNGEERAKGNILERFSAQQFPDLHSELNLSSLELGDSALYFCASSALTGLNEKLFFGSGTQLSVL.

The CDR3 spells CASRAGVVSNQPQHF. CDR3 bases: TGTGCCAGCAGGGCGGGTGTGGTGAGCAATCAGCCCCAGCATTTT. The rearrangement joins TRBV27 to TRBJ1-5; the D is unclear. The CDR3 contains 15 residues. V was cut by 6 bases and J by 1 base, with 13 bases left in between. Germline V CDR1 and CDR2: MNHEY, SMNVEV (reference sequence).

The CDR3 sequence: CATSRGQYNSPLHF. The CDR3 DNA reads as TGTGCCACCAGCAGAGGGCAGTATAATTCACCCCTCCACTTT. V is TRBV15 and J is TRBJ1-6; D is uncertain. In germline, CDR1 is LNHNV, CDR2 YYDKDF (reference sequence). V dropped 1 base and J dropped 4 bases, with 5 bases sitting between them. CDR3 length: 14 amino acids.

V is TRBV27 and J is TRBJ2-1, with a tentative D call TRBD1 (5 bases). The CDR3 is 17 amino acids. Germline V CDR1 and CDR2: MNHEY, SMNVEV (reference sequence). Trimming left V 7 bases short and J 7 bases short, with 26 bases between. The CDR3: CASNLNPPRGRENEQFF. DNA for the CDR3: TGTGCCAGCAACCTCAATCCCCCTAGGGGAAGGGAAAATGAGCAGTTCTTC.

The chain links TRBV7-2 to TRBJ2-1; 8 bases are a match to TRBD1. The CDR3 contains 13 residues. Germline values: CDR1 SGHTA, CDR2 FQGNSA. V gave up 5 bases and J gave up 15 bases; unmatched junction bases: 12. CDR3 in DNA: TGTGCCAGCAGCCAAGCCGCCAGACAGGGGACGTTCTTC. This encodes CASSQAARQGTFF.

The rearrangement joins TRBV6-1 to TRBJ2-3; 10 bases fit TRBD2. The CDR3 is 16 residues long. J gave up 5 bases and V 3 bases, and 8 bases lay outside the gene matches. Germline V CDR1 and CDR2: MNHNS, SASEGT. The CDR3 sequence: CASSERAGGVGDTQYF. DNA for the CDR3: TGTGCCAGCAGTGAGAGAGCGGGGGGGGTAGGAGATACGCAGTATTTT.

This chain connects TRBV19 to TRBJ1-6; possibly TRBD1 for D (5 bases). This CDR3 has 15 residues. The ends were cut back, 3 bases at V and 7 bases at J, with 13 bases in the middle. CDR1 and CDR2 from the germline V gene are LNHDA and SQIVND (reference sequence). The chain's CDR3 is CASSISQGFNSPLHF. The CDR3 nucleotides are TGTGCCAGTAGTATTTCCCAGGGATTCAATTCACCCCTCCACTTT. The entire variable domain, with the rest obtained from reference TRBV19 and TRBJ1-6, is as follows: DGGITQSPKYLFRKEGQNVTLSCEQNLNHDAMYWYRQDPGQGLRLIYYSQIVNDFQKGDIAEGYSVSREKKESFPLTVTSAQKNPTAFYLCASSISQGFNSPLHFGNGTRLTVT.

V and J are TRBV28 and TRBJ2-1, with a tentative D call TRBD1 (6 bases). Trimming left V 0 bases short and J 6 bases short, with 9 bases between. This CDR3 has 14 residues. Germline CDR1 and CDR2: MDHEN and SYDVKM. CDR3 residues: CASSLWARGNEQFF. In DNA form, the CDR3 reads TGTGCCAGCAGTTTATGGGCCAGGGGCAATGAGCAGTTCTTC. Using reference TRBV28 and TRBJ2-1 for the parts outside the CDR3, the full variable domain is DVKVTQSSRYLVKRTGEKVFLECVQDMDHENMFWYRQDPGLGLRLIYFSYDVKMKEKGDIPEGYSVSREKKERFSLILESASTNQTSMYLCASSLWARGNEQFFGPGTRLTVL.